This T cell receptor beta chain was recovered during a study of blood T cell repertoires in COVID-19. Either two negative PCRs, clearance, or symptom resolution qualified Cohort 3 donors as recovered. From germline, CDR1 is LGHNA and CDR2 YSLEER. The length of the CDR3 is 15 residues. The J segment lost 10 bases and the V segment lost 4 bases, leaving 10 bases of the junction unmatched. The repertoire was sequenced with immunoSEQ multiplex PCR; TCRdb's copy has only in-frame clones and lacks some. The repertoire holds 400,000 to 500,000 clones, around nine tenths seen once, with 1.8% in the top ten. This clonotype was sampled from a woman aged 40 to 50 who had recovered from COVID-19. This sequence joins TRBV4-3 and TRBJ1-6; 7 bases fit TRBD1. Material for sequencing was PBMCs or T cells enriched from blood (not recorded which). In DNA, the CDR3 is TGCGCCAGCAGCCGGGCAACAGGGGAAGTCTCACCCCTCCACTTT. It encodes CASSRATGEVSPLHF.